The 5 T cell receptor beta chains reported below all come from one sample, sequenced in a study of blood T cell repertoires in COVID-19. Only in-frame clones appear in the TCRdb table, and some are missing; sequencing was by immunoSEQ multiplex PCR. The sample shows some 250,000 clones, around 79% of them seen only once. The source material was peripheral blood. All receptors come from a woman over 75 with acute or convalescent COVID-19.

This clone was detected only a few times. This chain connects TRBV2 to TRBJ2-3; D remains unclear. CDR3 size: 15 residues. Looked up from germline, CDR1 is SNHLY and CDR2 is FYNNEI. The germline V and J ends were trimmed by 3 bases and 2 bases, with 12 bases remaining between them. CDR3 loop: CASSDVTFATDTQYF. The CDR3 nucleotides read TGTGCCAGCAGTGACGTGACTTTTGCCACAGATACGCAGTATTTT.

The chain couples TRBV6-5 to TRBJ1-2; possible D gene TRBD1, 6 bases. Germline CDR1 MNHEY, CDR2 SVGAGI. The V gene lost 5 bases and the J gene lost 9 bases, with 19 bases spanning the gap. The CDR3 consists of 14 residues. The CDR3 DNA sequence: TGTGCCAGCAGTCCCGACAGGACGCCCTGGAGCTACACCTTC. Its protein is CASSPDRTPWSYTF.

The chain uses TRBV19 and TRBJ2-7; 8 bases align to TRBD2. With 8 bases clipped from V and 4 bases from J, the junction kept 7 bases outside the gene matches. This CDR3 has 13 amino acids. Germline-derived CDR1 and CDR2 are LNHDA and SQIVND (reference sequence). Here the CDR3 reads CASGRGAAYEQYF. The CDR3 DNA reads TGTGCCAGTGGGCGGGGGGCCGCTTACGAGCAGTACTTC.

V usage is TRBV10-3 and J usage is TRBJ1-3; D remains ambiguous. This CDR3 is 15 amino acids long. Germline CDR1 is ENHRY and CDR2 is SYGVKD. Trimming took off 3 bases at V and 0 bases at J, with 9 bases between the two ends. Here the CDR3 reads CAISEGVISGNTIYF. CDR3 nucleotides: TGTGCCATCAGTGAAGGAGTAATCTCTGGAAACACCATATATTTT.

The chain has TRBV7-9 and TRBJ2-1; 16 nucleotides line up with TRBD2. The trim removed 0 bases at V and 4 bases at J, leaving 3 bases unmatched. CDR3 size: 18 residues. In germline, CDR1 is SEHNR, CDR2 FQNEAQ (reference sequence). The CDR3 region is CASSLAQGLAGGYNEQFF. CDR3 DNA sequence: TGTGCCAGCAGCTTAGCGCAGGGACTAGCGGGAGGGTACAATGAGCAGTTCTTC. Looking up the rest from reference TRBV7-9 and TRBJ2-1 gives the full variable domain: DTGVSQNPRHKITKRGQNVTFRCDPISEHNRLYWYRQTLGQGPEFLTYFQNEAQLEKSRLLSDRFSAERPKGSFSTLEIQRTEQGDSAMYLCASSLAQGLAGGYNEQFFGPGTRLTVL.